This is a list of T cell receptor beta chains from one sample in a study of metastatic and nonmetastatic thyroid tumors. TCRdb reanalyzed the PCR reads with MiXCR. The table records tens of thousands of clones, over 15% of them present only once. Sequencing used blood. These receptor sequences come from a male donor with papillary thyroid cancer or a benign thyroid nodule (not recorded which). Some clones in this sample may be carry-over from other donors' samples. Both conserved end residues are trimmed from each CDR3.

TRBV30,10,TRBJ1-5,AWSSLGQPQH
TRBV28,11,TRBJ1-2,ASSSRDSYGYT
TRBV19,13,TRBJ1-1,ASSIGLRANTEAF
TRBV11-2,17,TRBJ1-2,ASSLEFGGRDSPNYGYT
TRBV27,13,TRBJ1-4,ASSNPGGGGEKLF
TRBV7-9,11,TRBJ1-2,ASSKDRVGGYT
TRBV25-1,10,TRBJ1-2,AGQGHDYGYT
TRBV6-1,14,TRBJ2-7,ASSSLPGTSAYEQY
TRBV27,13,TRBJ1-2,ASSLSSGFRGGYT
TRBV5-5,12,TRBJ1-1,ASSLDGGNTEAF
TRBV4-2,13,TRBJ2-1,ASSQSRPSWNEQF
TRBV27,12,TRBJ2-7,ASSLRGDAYEQY
TRBV7-6,11,TRBJ2-1,ASSLESYNEQF
TRBV5-1,11,TRBJ1-3,ASSPQGGNTIY
TRBV6-1,14,TRBJ2-3,ASSEYVGTSTDTQY
TRBV6-1,13,TRBJ2-7,ASSERGTSVWEQY
TRBV3-1,16,TRBJ1-1,ASSEVGTAIGAYTEAF
TRBV7-2,12,TRBJ2-3,ASSPGPSTDTQY
TRBV10-3,19,TRBJ2-2,AIPPRDTGWLPDLSGGELF
TRBV6-4,12,TRBJ2-3,ASSEGLGTDTQY
TRBV28,14,TRBJ2-7,ASSSEGQGGSYEQY
TRBV6-1,12,TRBJ2-7,ASSRSGQGYEQY
TRBV11-2,15,TRBJ2-3,ASSQVGGRVVGHTQY
TRBV15,13,TRBJ1-6,ATSRDLTYNSPLH
TRBV6-5,12,TRBJ1-1,ASSYSGLMTEAF
TRBV24-1,11,TRBJ2-7,ATSDGDNYEQY
TRBV20-1,10,TRBJ1-3,SARGLRNTIY
TRBV5-4,12,TRBJ1-1,ASSFGQGGGEAF
TRBV6-1,11,TRBJ2-3,ASSWGGTDTQY
TRBV19,12,TRBJ2-7,ASSMGTGVYEQY
TRBV20-1,8,TRBJ2-1,SASYNEQF
TRBV11-2,11,TRBJ1-5,ASSNGRNQPQH
TRBV5-1,11,TRBJ2-3,ASSQGSDDTQY
TRBV5-6,10,TRBJ2-7,ASSLAVGEQY
TRBV12-3/TRBV12-4,13,TRBJ2-1,ASSQTLDRGNEQF
TRBV20-1,17,TRBJ2-7,SATNRYRTSGRLAYEQY
TRBV7-3,9,TRBJ2-7,ASSGEFEQY
TRBV6-1,11,TRBJ1-6,ASNYEVNSPLH
TRBV18,10,TRBJ2-7,ASSQQGSEQY
TRBV3-1,13,TRBJ1-5,ASSPLPYSNQPQH
TRBV12-3/TRBV12-4,12,TRBJ2-2,ASGRTLNTGELF
TRBV6-1,12,TRBJ1-2,ASTTDLGGYGYT
TRBV11-1,14,TRBJ1-3,ASSQIEVRSGNTIY
TRBV6-5,16,TRBJ2-1,ASSYSGPELADYNEQF
TRBV6-1,9,TRBJ2-2,ASRRQGELF
TRBV6-1,11,TRBJ2-7,ASIRTVLNDQY
TRBV6-1,10,TRBJ1-1,APRQDNIEAF
TRBV19,14,TRBJ1-6,ASSIRWGQSESPLH
TRBV7-3,11,TRBJ2-7,ASSLTGVSTSY
TRBV5-1,14,TRBJ2-7,ASSLAGGTGAYEQY
TRBV29-1,11,TRBJ2-7,SAARGTSYEQY
TRBV14,11,TRBJ1-5,ASSQDKSQPQH
TRBV29-1,11,TRBJ2-1,SVPPGSYNEQF
TRBV28,16,TRBJ2-2,ASERTSGRYLNTGELF